Reported below is one T cell receptor (beta chain). What it binds is not known. The data derive from a study of cytomegalovirus exposure and HLA in healthy donors. Study context: In an earlier analysis, around 120 million unique TCR beta sequences were found from 150 million to 200 million T cells.

This PCR relied on a set of 60 Vbeta primers and 13 Jbeta primers. Authors' processing steps: An analysis that came later counted 60 million to 80 million unique TCR beta chains, 9 million to 12 million shared. Assay: immunoSEQ multiplex PCR; the TCRdb copy retains only in-frame clones and omits some. From that table come the V and J calls and clone size; the DNA was used to work out D and trimming. This sample yields approximately 91,000 clones, of which approximately 89% are seen a single time; 9.2% belongs to the top ten. Germline assignment: CDR1 MNHNS and CDR2 SASEGT. The junction had 10 bases not matched to a gene; V was cut back by 2 bases and J by 3 bases. The CDR3 extends over 16 amino acids. Study-wide findings and caveats: Earlier analysis yielded a pattern in which most TCR beta V segments were productive about 90% or about 30% of the time. As was reported, the HLA-A and HLA-B alleles of most subjects were accurately predicted from TCR beta sequences.

The sample taken for sequencing was PBMCs. V usage is TRBV6-1 and J usage is TRBJ2-7; TRBD1 aligns across 7 bases. The clonotype was recovered from a man aged 30 to 39 in good health and CMV-seropositive. CDR3 coding DNA: TGTGCCAGCAGTGAATTTCTAGGGACAGACGTCTACGAGCAGTACTTC. Protein sequence: CASSEFLGTDVYEQYF.